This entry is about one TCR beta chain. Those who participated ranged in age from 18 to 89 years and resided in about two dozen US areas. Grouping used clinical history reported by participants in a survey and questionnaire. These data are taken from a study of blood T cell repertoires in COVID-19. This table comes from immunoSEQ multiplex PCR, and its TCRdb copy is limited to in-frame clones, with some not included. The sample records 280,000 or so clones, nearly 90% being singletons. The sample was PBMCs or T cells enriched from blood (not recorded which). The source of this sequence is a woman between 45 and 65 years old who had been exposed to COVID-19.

The CDR3 is CASSYLPRANTGELFF. CDR3 bases: TGTGCCAGCAGTTACTTGCCCAGGGCGAACACCGGGGAGCTGTTTTTT. The chain is built from TRBV6-5 and TRBJ2-2; D possibly corresponds to TRBD1 (5 bases). Trimming cost V 1 base and J 0 bases, with 9 bases left between them. The CDR3 consists of 16 residues. Germline V CDR1 and CDR2: MNHEY, SVGAGI.